This T cell receptor (beta chain) was sequenced in a study of T cell changes during pregnancy in multiple sclerosis. The data were produced by immunoSEQ multiplex PCR, yet TCRdb's version contains in-frame clones alone and is incomplete. The repertoire holds about 59,000 clones, over 90% seen once, with about 2.6% in the top ten. Sequencing was performed on CD8+ T cells from peripheral blood mononuclear cells, taken in the third trimester of pregnancy. The TCR comes from a female donor with multiple sclerosis, enrolled in a pregnancy study.

The CDR3 bases are TGTGCCAGCAGCCCCGGACAGGGAGTCTACGAGCAGTACTTC. Protein: CASSPGQGVYEQYF. The chain uses TRBV13 and TRBJ2-7; 8 bases agree with TRBD1. J lost 3 bases, V lost 5 bases, and 6 bases had no gene match. This CDR3 contains 14 residues. Germline V gives CDR1 PRHDT, CDR2 FYEKMQ (reference sequence).